This paragraph reports one T cell receptor (beta chain). Its antigen is unknown. This may arise from a read error, as a much more abundant clone is one base away. The data belong to a study of T-cell reconstitution after alpha-beta-depleted transplantation in children. The V end lost 5 bases, the J end lost 7 bases, and 15 bases lay between the germline ends. Germline CDR1 and CDR2: SQVTM and ANQGSEA. This CDR3 has 13 amino acids. Whole-study findings and limits: Some patients owed their high day-60 TCRbeta diversity to surviving recipient T cells and thymic progenitors. Several hundred expanded graft clones reportedly were the source of alpha-beta T cells about two months after transplant.

The TCRbeta library was prepared with unique molecular identifiers. TCRdb called the PCR reads again in MiXCR, with one record for every CDR3 protein. The sample comprises about 830,000 distinct CDR3 sequences, roughly 15% of which are singletons, and around 5.3% rests with the top ten. This sample comprised PBMCs, mostly from graft donor cells, obtained 360 days after TCRalphabeta/CD19-depleted stem cell transplant. The clonotype was recovered from a male patient between 10 and 17 years old who had a stem cell transplant for acute lymphoblastic leukemia, so the T cells may come from the graft donor. V and J are TRBV29-1 and TRBJ1-5; weak D call: TRBD1 (6 bases). CDR3 amino acids: CSVHPGANQPQHF. CDR3 nucleotides: TGCAGCGTTCACCCAGGGGCCAACCAGCCCCAGCATTTT.